These 24 T cell receptor beta chains share one sample of origin, sequenced in a study of cytomegalovirus exposure and HLA in healthy donors. Primers included in the PCR were 60 Vbeta and 13 Jbeta primers. TCRdb keeps only in-frame clones here, not all; method: immunoSEQ multiplex PCR. This sample's table has approximately 110,000 clones. Sequencing was done on a sample of PBMCs. The receptors come from a man between 25 and 39 years old in good health and CMV-seronegative.

The J gene is TRBJ2-7, the V gene TRBV6-5, with D tentatively TRBD1 (6 bases). The germline V and J ends were trimmed by 6 bases and 4 bases, with 16 bases remaining between them. Germline V gene data show CDR1 as MNHEY and CDR2 as SVGAGI. This CDR3 is built from 14 residues. The CDR3 nucleotides are TGTGCCAGCAGCCTTGGGCAGGGGCCTTACGAGCAGTACTTC. Its translation: CASSLGQGPYEQYF.

The gene calls are TRBV9 and TRBJ2-7; 13 nucleotides agree with TRBD2. CDR1 SGDLS and CDR2 YYNGEE come from the germline V gene. Trimming removed 3 bases from V and 6 bases from J; junction bases left unmatched: 6. CDR3 length: 15 amino acids. The CDR3 sequence is CASSELAGGRSEQYF. The CDR3 nucleotides are TGTGCCAGCAGCGAACTAGCGGGGGGGCGCTCCGAGCAGTACTTC. Using reference TRBV9 and TRBJ2-7 for the parts outside the CDR3, the full variable domain is DSGVTQTPKHLITATGQRVTLRCSPRSGDLSVYWYQQSLDQGLQFLIQYYNGEERAKGNILERFSAQQFPDLHSELNLSSLELGDSALYFCASSELAGGRSEQYFGPGTRLTVT.

This chain links TRBV10-3 with TRBJ2-5; possibly TRBD1 for D (6 bases). Per germline, CDR1 ENHRY and CDR2 SYGVKD. There are 14 residues in the CDR3. V was clipped by 5 bases and J by 4 bases, with 14 bases between them. In nucleotides, the CDR3 is TGTGCCATCAGTCCGGGACAAGGAGTAGAGACCCAGTACTTC. This gives the protein CAISPGQGVETQYF.

The CDR3 sequence: CASRPPGQGNYGYTF. The CDR3 DNA reads as TGTGCCAGCAGACCTCCGGGACAGGGTAACTATGGCTACACCTTC. The chain recombines TRBV5-5 with TRBJ1-2, with 9 bases lining up with TRBD1. CDR1 and CDR2 from the germline V gene are SGHKS and YYEKEE (reference sequence). The CDR3 sequence is 15 residues long. J lost 1 base, V lost 5 bases, and 6 bases had no gene match.

The chain has TRBV5-1 and TRBJ2-7; TRBD1 agrees at 9 bases. V was clipped by 0 bases and J by 4 bases; unmatched bases: 5. The CDR3 is 15 amino acids. Germline V CDR1 and CDR2: SGHRS, YFSETQ. CDR3 sequence: CASSLVQGARYEQYF. The CDR3 DNA follows: TGCGCCAGCAGCTTGGTACAGGGGGCCAGGTACGAGCAGTACTTC.

The chain employs TRBV7-8 and TRBJ1-4; perhaps TRBD1 as D (5 bases). This CDR3 is built from 15 residues. V lost 5 bases and J 7 bases, leaving 17 bases between the germline ends. Germline CDR1 SGHVS, CDR2 FQNEAQ. The CDR3 DNA sequence: TGTGCCAGCAGCACGCGGGACGTAGAAGGTGAAAAACTGTTTTTT. This translates into CASSTRDVEGEKLFF.

This chain connects TRBV15 to TRBJ1-2; no definite D call. Germline V lookup: CDR1 LNHNV, CDR2 YYDKDF (reference sequence). This CDR3 region has 14 residues. V lost 0 bases, J lost 5 bases, and 10 bases lay in between. The CDR3 region is CATSREKSGYGYTF. As DNA, the CDR3 is TGTGCCACCAGCAGAGAGAAGTCCGGGTATGGCTACACCTTC.

The CDR3 region is CASSQGGSVGSQETQYF. In nucleotides, the CDR3 is TGCGCCAGCAGCCAAGGCGGTAGCGTCGGGAGCCAAGAGACCCAGTACTTC. This rearrangement joins TRBV4-3 to TRBJ2-5; weak D call: TRBD2 (6 bases). Germline V gives CDR1 LGHNA, CDR2 YSLEER. V was cut by 1 base and J by 1 base, with 16 bases left in between. This CDR3 has 17 amino acids.

The chain recombines TRBV28 with TRBJ2-7; 7 bases are shared with TRBD1. V shed 6 bases and J 2 bases; nucleotides not matched to a gene: 7. This CDR3 comprises 14 residues. Germline CDR1 is MDHEN and CDR2 is SYDVKM. CDR3 sequence reads: CASSLPDRAYEQYF. Written as DNA, the CDR3 is TGTGCCAGCAGCCTCCCAGACAGGGCCTACGAGCAGTACTTC.

The rearrangement joins TRBV28 to TRBJ1-1, with 9 positions matching TRBD1. Germline CDR1 and CDR2: MDHEN and SYDVKM. This CDR3 comprises 15 residues. Germline trimming cut 7 bases from V and 3 bases from J; bases unmatched to any gene: 9. The CDR3 DNA follows: TGTGCCAGCAAAAAGACAGGGGGAAAGGACACTGAAGCTTTCTTT. Its protein is CASKKTGGKDTEAFF. The full variable domain, in which reference TRBV28 and TRBJ1-1 provide the parts outside the CDR3, is DVKVTQSSRYLVKRTGEKVFLECVQDMDHENMFWYRQDPGLGLRLIYFSYDVKMKEKGDIPEGYSVSREKKERFSLILESASTNQTSMYLCASKKTGGKDTEAFFGQGTRLTVV.

Here the CDR3 reads CAGPPSGGAPWTVETQYF. For the CDR3, the DNA is TGTGCCGGACCTCCCAGCGGGGGGGCCCCTTGGACTGTGGAGACCCAGTACTTC. V and J are TRBV2 and TRBJ2-5, with TRBD2 matching 10 bases. This CDR3 has 18 amino acids. Germline V lookup: CDR1 SNHLY, CDR2 FYNNEI. Germline trimming cut 11 bases from V and 5 bases from J; bases unmatched to any gene: 23.

The genes are TRBV13 and TRBJ1-2, with 8 positions matching TRBD1. V lost 3 bases and J lost 4; bases outside the gene matches: 7. This CDR3 contains 15 residues. Germline CDR1 and CDR2: PRHDT and FYEKMQ (reference sequence). The CDR3 is CASSLGQDPLYGYTF. The CDR3 DNA reads as TGTGCCAGCAGCTTGGGACAGGACCCCCTCTATGGCTACACCTTC.

V gene TRBV7-9 combines with J gene TRBJ1-2, with D tentatively TRBD1 (6 bases). The CDR3 has 15 amino acids. Trimming stripped 0 bases from V and 11 bases from J, with 19 bases between. The germline gives CDR1 SEHNR, CDR2 FQNEAQ (reference sequence). CDR3 sequence reads: CASSLAGAPKIKYTF. The CDR3 nucleotides read TGTGCCAGCAGCTTAGCGGGGGCGCCCAAGATCAAGTACACCTTC. The entire variable domain, with the rest obtained from reference TRBV7-9 and TRBJ1-2, is as follows: DTGVSQNPRHKITKRGQNVTFRCDPISEHNRLYWYRQTLGQGPEFLTYFQNEAQLEKSRLLSDRFSAERPKGSFSTLEIQRTEQGDSAMYLCASSLAGAPKIKYTFGSGTRLTVV.

V usage is TRBV7-9 and J usage is TRBJ1-2, with 8 bases aligning to TRBD1. In germline, CDR1 is SEHNR, CDR2 FQNEAQ (reference sequence). The CDR3 runs 15 residues. V lost 6 bases to trimming and J lost 4 bases; unmatched junction nucleotides: 10. This CDR3 reads CASSYDRGASYGYTF. CDR3 nucleotide sequence: TGTGCCAGCAGTTACGACAGGGGCGCATCCTATGGCTACACCTTC.

V usage is TRBV10-1 and J usage is TRBJ2-2; D is uncertain. The V end was cut by 2 bases, the J end by 5 bases, with 18 bases between. The length of the CDR3 is 17 residues. The V gene's germline CDR1 is WNHNN and CDR2 SYGVQD (reference sequence). CDR3 loop: CASSEPSITEWTGELFF. DNA for the CDR3: TGCGCCAGCAGTGAGCCTTCTATTACAGAGTGGACCGGGGAGCTGTTTTTT.

This chain links TRBV18 with TRBJ1-2; 7 bases are a match to TRBD1. Trimming cost V 6 bases and J 5 bases; bases outside gene matches: 9. Per the germline V gene, CDR1 is KGHSH and CDR2 is LQKENI. The CDR3 spans 14 residues. The CDR3 loop reads CASSGQAATYGYTF. CDR3 DNA sequence: TGTGCCAGCTCTGGACAGGCGGCGACGTATGGCTACACCTTC. The entire variable domain, with the rest obtained from reference TRBV18 and TRBJ1-2, is as follows: NAGVMQNPRHLVRRRGQEARLRCSPMKGHSHVYWYRQLPEEGLKFMVYLQKENIIDESGMPKERFSAEFPKEGPSILRIQQVVRGDSAAYFCASSGQAATYGYTFGSGTRLTVV.

This chain links TRBV30 with TRBJ1-2; D remains unclear. Trimming stripped 2 bases from V and 8 bases from J, with 15 bases between. The CDR3 totals 13 residues. Germline V gene sequence: CDR1 GTSNPN, CDR2 SVGIG (reference sequence). DNA of the CDR3: TGTGCCTGGAGTATAGGGCCCTCGGGGGGCTACACCTTC. It is translated as CAWSIGPSGGYTF.

This chain links TRBV25-1 with TRBJ1-4; 7 bases agree with TRBD1. V was pared by 0 bases and J by 3 bases, with 7 bases of the junction left unmatched. This CDR3 contains 17 residues. Germline CDR1 reads MGHDK; CDR2 reads SYGVNS. Written as DNA, the CDR3 is TGTGCCAGCAGTGAATATAGGGGGCGGCGGTCTAATGAAAAACTGTTTTTT. Its translation: CASSEYRGRRSNEKLFF.

The V call is TRBV5-4, the J call TRBJ2-7; D is unresolved. CDR1 is SGHNT and CDR2 is YYREEE in the germline V gene (reference sequence). The V end was cut by 3 bases, the J end by 4 bases, with 14 bases between. CDR3 length: 14 residues. This chain's CDR3 is CASSSAGSQYEQYF. The CDR3 coding sequence is TGTGCCAGCAGCTCGGCCGGGTCGCAGTACGAGCAGTACTTC.

V and J are TRBV7-6 and TRBJ2-5, with TRBD2 identical over 11 bases. Germline V gives CDR1 SGHVS, CDR2 FNYEAQ. With V trimmed by 0 bases and J by 2 bases, 2 bases remained unmatched. CDR3 length equals 16 residues. Here the CDR3 reads CASSLAASGGQETQYF. The CDR3 DNA reads TGTGCCAGCAGCTTAGCGGCTAGCGGGGGGCAAGAGACCCAGTACTTC.

The chain joins TRBV2 to TRBJ1-2; D is ambiguous. V was shortened by 1 base and J by 4 bases, with 7 bases between the two germline ends. From germline, CDR1 is SNHLY and CDR2 FYNNEI. This CDR3 is built from 13 residues. The CDR3, as DNA: TGTGCCAGCAGTGAAGGAGATTCCTATGGCTACACCTTC. Translating gives CASSEGDSYGYTF.

The gene calls are TRBV9 and TRBJ1-2, with unresolved D. Trimming pared 0 bases from V and 4 bases from J, leaving 4 bases between. Germline-derived CDR1 and CDR2 are SGDLS and YYNGEE. The CDR3 contains 12 residues. The CDR3 region is CASSVGGYGYTF. CDR3 DNA sequence: TGTGCCAGCAGCGTAGGAGGCTATGGCTACACCTTC.

The chain uses TRBV29-1 and TRBJ2-1; TRBD2 matches at 9 bases. The germline CDR1 and CDR2 sequences are SQVTM and ANQGSEA. With 1 base clipped from V and 3 bases from J, the junction kept 7 bases outside the gene matches. The CDR3 is made up of 16 amino acids. As DNA, the CDR3 is TGCAGCGTTGAAGGGGAATTAGCGGGGGTCTACAATGAGCAGTTCTTC. This codes for CSVEGELAGVYNEQFF.

V usage is TRBV5-4 and J usage is TRBJ2-6, with TRBD1 identical over 11 bases. Germline V gene lookup returns CDR1 SGHNT and CDR2 YYREEE (reference sequence). Trimming removed 2 bases from V and 4 bases from J; junction bases left unmatched: 8. This CDR3 is built from 18 residues. CDR3 nucleotide sequence: TGTGCCAGCAGCTTCCGAGGACAGGGGGCTCTGGGGGCCAACGTCCTGACTTTC. Encoded protein: CASSFRGQGALGANVLTF. The entire variable domain, with the rest obtained from reference TRBV5-4 and TRBJ2-6, is as follows: ETGVTQSPTHLIKTRGQQVTLRCSSQSGHNTVSWYQQALGQGPQFIFQYYREEENGRGNFPPRFSGLQFPNYSSELNVNALELDDSALYLCASSFRGQGALGANVLTFGAGSRLTVL.